This T cell receptor (beta chain) was identified during a study of T cell clonality in common variable immunodeficiency. Libraries were prepared by immunoSEQ multiplex PCR; TCRdb keeps only in-frame clonotypes and omits some of them. Recorded here are approximately 29,000 clones, with no singletons, and the ten leading clones hold under 3.5%. No CVID subject was ill or on immunomodulatory drugs when sampled. Points from the study as a whole: CVID patient heterogeneity limited repertoire-clinical complication correlations. In common variable immunodeficiency, TCR beta chains reportedly carried fewer deletions and N-nucleotide insertions. Compared with healthy controls, CVID subjects showed increased TCRbeta clonality, mostly in about a third.

This clone was seen repeatedly, ten times or more. Antigen unknown. Sequencing was performed on peripheral blood mononuclear cells. The TCR originated in a human donor with common variable immunodeficiency.

This CDR3 reads CSAVRAGSLNYGYTF. The covered CDR3 bases are TGCAGTGCTGTCCGTGCGGGCAGCCTTAACTATGGC. V is TRBV20-1 and J is TRBJ1-2; D call uncertain. The CDR3 is cut off 3 residues early in the read; its end comes from the germline J gene. Per the germline V gene, CDR1 is DFQATT and CDR2 is SNEGSKA (reference sequence). The CDR3 covers 15 residues. V lost 5 bases to trimming and J lost 1 base, with 17 bases between them.